The sequence of this T cell receptor (beta chain) was determined in a study of CD8 T cells in acute hepatitis C reinfection (dated by TCRdb to the early 2020s). Regarding the study in general: This study examined the TCRbeta repertoire of CD8+ T cells that recognize the HCV NS3-1073 epitope, both during acute infection and after viral clearance. Paired acute and follow-up samples were contributed by four of the spontaneous resolvers.

Genomic DNA was extracted from FACS-sorted cells, and TCRbeta chain sequencing was performed through the commercial immunoSEQ service. Under the source paper's analysis protocol: ImmunoSEQ Analyzer software v3.0 and R v3.5.1 were used to analyze the repertoire data. Only productive rearrangements were analyzed, as sequences containing stop codons or out-of-frame rearrangements were removed. The sequencing provider supplied the metrics for Simpson diversity, Shannon entropy, CDR3 length and nucleotide addition. Clonotypes were grouped by frequency as dominant, sub-dominant, low or lowest abundance, and most analyses excluded clonotypes below 0.1%. A CDR3 amino acid clonotype was called public when found in at least two subjects at a cumulative frequency of at least 0.5%. TCRdb retrieved this table from immuneACCESS and kept in-frame rearrangements only. Not all clones are present; in checked studies, unresolved V genes account for under half, and no reason is known for the remainder. The DNA gave D and trimming, while V, J and clone size come from that table. This sample gives over 35,000 clones in total; more than 75% of them show up just once. The ten largest clonotypes hold 0.5% of the sample.

Broad study findings and their caveats: Because bulk sequencing was performed on the TCRbeta chain only, alphabeta pairing of public clonotypes could not be determined. CDR3 sequences shared with other epitopes were rare, and differing sequencing approaches may have limited exact matching. All groups showed preferential use of the TRBV04 and TRBV06 gene families, a pattern that overrepresentation in the naive pool did not explain. NS3-1073 specific repertoires were highly diverse, with no significant diversity differences between acute resolver, follow-up resolver and acute chronic samples. Chronically infected subjects had no follow-up repertoires because NS3-1073 specific cells were too rare to sort. Thirteen public clonotypes were identified irrespective of outcome, and one of the public clonotypes used V04-02/J02-02.

The sample's time point label is to be understood as: naive CD8 control sorted from an acute-time-point sample. Enrolled in the Montreal Hepatitis C Cohort (HEPCO) in Canada, the donors were people who inject drugs, and these donors were followed every 3 months. Acute primary HCV infection was defined as a positive HCV RNA or antibody test after a negative test within the previous 24 weeks. CD3, CD8 and CD45RO antibodies were used for surface staining, and dead cells were excluded with an aqua fixable dye. The cohort also included several subjects who developed chronic infection, defined as HCV RNA positivity at 24 weeks. From thawed, previously cryostored peripheral blood mononuclear cells, CD8+ T cells were purified through negative selection performed by means of the MACS CD8+ T cell Isolation Kit. A BD FACSAria II cell sorter was used to sort the cells. Note on this clone: What this receptor recognizes is not known. Base qualities are not provided; no much larger clone lies one nucleotide away.

Trimming takes 4 bases from V and 4 bases from J, and the germline ends sit 13 bases apart. From its cysteine to its phenylalanine, the CDR3 spans 14 amino acids. The sequence is cut down to CDR3 DNA, 42 bases in frame from base 1. In the germline V gene, CDR1 corresponds to SGHVS and CDR2 to FNYEAQ. The TCR originated in a man under 40 with chronic hepatitis C. The rearrangement joined TRBV7-6 to TRBJ2-5; possibly the D gene is TRBD2, per 5 matching bases. What was sequenced was naive CD8+ T cells from PBMCs. The cell subset or site tag for this specimen amounts to: sorted total naive CD45RO-negative CD8+ T cells. The CDR3 amino acid sequence is: CASSSPRERETQYF. The DNA sequence follows: TGTGCCAGCAGCTCCCCCCGGGAACGAGAGACCCAGTACTTC.